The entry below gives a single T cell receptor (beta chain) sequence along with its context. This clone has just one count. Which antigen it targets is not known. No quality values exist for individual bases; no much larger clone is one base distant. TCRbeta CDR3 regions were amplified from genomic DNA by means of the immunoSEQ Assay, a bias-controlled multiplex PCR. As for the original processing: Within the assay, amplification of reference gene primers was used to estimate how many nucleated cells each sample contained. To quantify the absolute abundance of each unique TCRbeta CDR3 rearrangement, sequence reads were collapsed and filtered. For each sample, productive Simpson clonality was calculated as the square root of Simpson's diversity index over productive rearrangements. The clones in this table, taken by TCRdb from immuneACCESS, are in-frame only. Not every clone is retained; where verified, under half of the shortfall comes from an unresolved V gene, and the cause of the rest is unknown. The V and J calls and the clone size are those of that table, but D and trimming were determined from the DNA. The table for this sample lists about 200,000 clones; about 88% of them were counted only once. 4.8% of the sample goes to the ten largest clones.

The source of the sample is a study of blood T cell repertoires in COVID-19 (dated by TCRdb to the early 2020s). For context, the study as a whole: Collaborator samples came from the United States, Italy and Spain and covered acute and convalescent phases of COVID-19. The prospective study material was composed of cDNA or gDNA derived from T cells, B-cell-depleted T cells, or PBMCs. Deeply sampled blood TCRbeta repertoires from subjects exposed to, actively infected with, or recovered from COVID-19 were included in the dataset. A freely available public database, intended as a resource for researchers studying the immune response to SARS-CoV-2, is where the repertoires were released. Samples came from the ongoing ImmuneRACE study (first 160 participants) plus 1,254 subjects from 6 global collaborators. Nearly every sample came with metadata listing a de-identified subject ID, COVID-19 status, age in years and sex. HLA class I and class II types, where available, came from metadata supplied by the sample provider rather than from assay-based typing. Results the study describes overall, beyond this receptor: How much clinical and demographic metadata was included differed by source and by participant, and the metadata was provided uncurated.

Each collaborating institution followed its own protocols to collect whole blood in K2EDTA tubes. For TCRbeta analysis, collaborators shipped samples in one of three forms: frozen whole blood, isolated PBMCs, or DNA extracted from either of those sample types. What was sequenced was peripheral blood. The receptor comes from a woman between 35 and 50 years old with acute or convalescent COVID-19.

The CDR3 region reads CASSDTGWLGGYTF. DNA sequence: TGTGCCAGCAGTGACACAGGGTGGCTGGGAGGCTACACCTTC. The chain is assembled from TRBV6-1 and TRBJ1-2; TRBD1 is a weak D gene call, 6 bases matching. V and J lose 3 bases and 8 bases, and a span of 16 bases separates them. From the germline V gene, CDR1 is MNHNS and CDR2 is SASEGT. Taken from cysteine to phenylalanine, the CDR3 has 14 residues. The read is trimmed to its CDR3 DNA, 42 bases read in frame from base 1.